Below, 10 T cell receptor beta chains from the same sample are listed, as sequenced in a study of cytomegalovirus exposure and HLA in healthy donors. Data came from immunoSEQ multiplex PCR; TCRdb stores just in-frame clones and leaves some out. The table includes 300,000 to 450,000 clones, roughly 85% detected once. Sample: PBMCs. The receptors originated from a young woman in good health and CMV-seronegative.

The rearrangement links TRBV2 to TRBJ2-7; D is possibly TRBD1 (6 bases). The V end lost 3 bases, the J end lost 6 bases, and 15 bases lay between the germline ends. Germline CDR1 reads SNHLY; CDR2 reads FYNNEI. CDR3 size: 14 residues. CDR3 residues: CASSDLTGSVEQYF. The CDR3 nucleotides read TGTGCCAGCAGTGACCTTACAGGGTCCGTCGAGCAGTACTTC.

J is TRBJ1-3 and V is TRBV9; D gene unclear. CDR1 and CDR2 from the germline V gene are SGDLS and YYNGEE. V was shortened by 1 base and J by 4 bases, with 6 bases between the two germline ends. This CDR3 comprises 13 residues. The CDR3 sequence: CASSVQSGNTIYF. In DNA form, the CDR3 reads TGTGCCAGCAGCGTACAGTCCGGAAACACCATATATTTT.

This clone was picked up a small number of times. This chain joins TRBV19 and TRBJ1-2, with a weak D call TRBD1 (6 bases). CDR3 size: 12 residues. CDR1 is LNHDA, CDR2 SQIVND, per germline (reference sequence). V lost 8 bases to trimming and J lost 7 bases, with 14 bases between them. The CDR3 DNA reads TGTGCCAGTCAAGCACAGGGACCTGGCTACACCTTC. It is translated as CASQAQGPGYTF.

This clone has just one count. The chain employs TRBV2 and TRBJ2-7; 10 bases map to TRBD2. Germline V gene data show CDR1 as SNHLY and CDR2 as FYNNEI. The V and J ends lost 7 bases and 2 bases, in that order; junction bases with no gene match: 5. This CDR3 contains 14 residues. In DNA, the CDR3 is TGTGCCAGCAAAGGGCTAGCGGGAGCCTACGAGCAGTACTTC. Amino acid sequence: CASKGLAGAYEQYF.

The chain combines TRBV29-1 with TRBJ1-1; D might be TRBD1 (6 bases). V was pared by 4 bases and J by 4 bases, with 16 bases between. The germline gives CDR1 SQVTM, CDR2 ANQGSEA. The CDR3 covers 14 residues. The CDR3 spells CSVVLQGLSTEAFF. Here the CDR3 DNA reads TGCAGCGTTGTGTTACAGGGTTTAAGCACTGAAGCTTTCTTT.

The genes are TRBV30 and TRBJ2-1; maybe TRBD2 (5 bases). The CDR3 totals 16 residues. In germline, CDR1 is GTSNPN, CDR2 SVGIG (reference sequence). Trimming removed 5 bases at V and 3 bases at J, with 20 bases between. The CDR3 nucleotides read TGTGCCTGGGCGGGTCTGGAAGGCTTAGTCTACAATGAGCAGTTCTTC. Translating gives CAWAGLEGLVYNEQFF.

In its sample, this clone was seen a few times. This rearrangement joins TRBV29-1 to TRBJ1-5; TRBD1 agrees at 7 bases. This CDR3 has 12 amino acids. The trim removed 5 bases at V and 5 bases at J, leaving 3 bases unmatched. Germline V gene data show CDR1 as SQVTM and CDR2 as ANQGSEA. Written as DNA, the CDR3 is TGCAGCGTTCAAACAGGGGATCAGCCCCAGCATTTT. It is translated as CSVQTGDQPQHF.

Of note for this clone: Different DNA sequences within this sample yield the same CDR3. This chain connects TRBV5-1 to TRBJ2-1, with TRBD2 matching 9 bases. This CDR3 contains 14 residues. The germline V gene encodes CDR1 SGHRS and CDR2 YFSETQ. With 4 bases clipped from V and 6 bases from J, the junction kept 5 bases outside the gene matches. The CDR3 DNA reads TGCGCCAGCAGCGGGGGACTAGCCGGCAATGAGCAGTTCTTC. It codes for CASSGGLAGNEQFF.

The chain combines TRBV2 with TRBJ2-2; weak D call: TRBD1 (6 bases). This CDR3 contains 13 residues. V was pared by 10 bases and J by 2 bases, with 11 bases between. CDR1 and CDR2 (germline): SNHLY, FYNNEI. This CDR3 reads CAKYRENTGELFF. The CDR3, as DNA: TGTGCCAAGTACAGGGAAAACACCGGGGAGCTGTTTTTT. Full variable domain (remainder filled in from reference TRBV2 and TRBJ2-2): EPEVTQTPSHQVTQMGQEVILRCVPISNHLYFYWYRQILGQKVEFLVSFYNNEISEKSEIFDDQFSVERPDGSNFTLKIRSTKLEDSAMYFCAKYRENTGELFFGEGSRLTVL.

The CDR3 DNA sequence: TGTGCCAGCAGCCCTCACGACCCGGGGCAGTTCTTC. This gives the protein CASSPHDPGQFF. This chain joins TRBV7-3 and TRBJ2-1; no clear D. Germline V CDR1 and CDR2: SGHTA, FQGTGA. The CDR3 covers 12 residues. The germline V and J ends were trimmed by 5 bases and 12 bases, with 14 bases remaining between them.